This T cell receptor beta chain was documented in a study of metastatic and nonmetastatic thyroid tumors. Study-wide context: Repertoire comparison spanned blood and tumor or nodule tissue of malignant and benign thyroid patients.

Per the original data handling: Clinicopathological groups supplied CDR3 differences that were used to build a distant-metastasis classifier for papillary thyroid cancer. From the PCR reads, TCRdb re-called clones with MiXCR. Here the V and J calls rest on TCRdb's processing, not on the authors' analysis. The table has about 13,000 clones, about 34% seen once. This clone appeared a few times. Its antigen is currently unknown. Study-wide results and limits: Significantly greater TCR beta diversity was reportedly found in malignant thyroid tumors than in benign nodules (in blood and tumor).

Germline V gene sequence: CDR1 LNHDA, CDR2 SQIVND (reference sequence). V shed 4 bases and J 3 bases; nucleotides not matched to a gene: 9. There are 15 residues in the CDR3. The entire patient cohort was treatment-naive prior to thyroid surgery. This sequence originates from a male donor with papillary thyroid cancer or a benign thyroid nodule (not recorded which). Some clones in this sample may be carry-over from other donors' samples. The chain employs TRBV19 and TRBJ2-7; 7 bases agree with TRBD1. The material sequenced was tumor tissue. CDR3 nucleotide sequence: TGTGCCAGTAGTACAAGGACAGGACAACACTACGAGCAGTACTTC. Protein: CASSTRTGQHYEQYF. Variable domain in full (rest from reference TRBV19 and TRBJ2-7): DGGITQSPKYLFRKEGQNVTLSCEQNLNHDAMYWYRQDPGQGLRLIYYSQIVNDFQKGDIAEGYSVSREKKESFPLTVTSAQKNPTAFYLCASSTRTGQHYEQYFGPGTRLTVT.